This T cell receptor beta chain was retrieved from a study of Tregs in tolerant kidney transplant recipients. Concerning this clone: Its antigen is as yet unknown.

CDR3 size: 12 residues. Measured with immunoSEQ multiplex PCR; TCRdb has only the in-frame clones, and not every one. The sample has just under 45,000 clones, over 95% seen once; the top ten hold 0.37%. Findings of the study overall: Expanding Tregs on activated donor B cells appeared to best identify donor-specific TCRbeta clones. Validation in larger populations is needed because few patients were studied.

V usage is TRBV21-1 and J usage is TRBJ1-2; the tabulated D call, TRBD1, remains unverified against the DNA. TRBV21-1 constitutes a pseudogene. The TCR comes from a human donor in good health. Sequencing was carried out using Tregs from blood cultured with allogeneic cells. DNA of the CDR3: TGTGCCAAAAAAGGGGGTAACTATGGCTACACCTTC. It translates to CAKKGGNYGYTF.